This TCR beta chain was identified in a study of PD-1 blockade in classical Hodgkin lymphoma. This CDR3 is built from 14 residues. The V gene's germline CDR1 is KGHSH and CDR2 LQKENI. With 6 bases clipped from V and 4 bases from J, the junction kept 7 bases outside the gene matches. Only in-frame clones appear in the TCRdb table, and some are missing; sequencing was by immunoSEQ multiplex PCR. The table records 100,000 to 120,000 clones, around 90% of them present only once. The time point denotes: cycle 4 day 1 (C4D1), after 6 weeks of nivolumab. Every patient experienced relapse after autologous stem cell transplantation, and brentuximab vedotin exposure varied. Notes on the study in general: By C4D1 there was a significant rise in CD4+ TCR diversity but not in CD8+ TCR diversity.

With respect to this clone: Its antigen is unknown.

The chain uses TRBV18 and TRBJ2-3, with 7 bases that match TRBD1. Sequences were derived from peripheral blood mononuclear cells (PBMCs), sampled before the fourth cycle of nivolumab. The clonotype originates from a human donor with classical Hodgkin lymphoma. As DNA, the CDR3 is TGTGCCAGCTCTCGTCAACAGGGGTCAGATACGCAGTATTTT. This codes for CASSRQQGSDTQYF. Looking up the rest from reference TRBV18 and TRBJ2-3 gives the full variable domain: NAGVMQNPRHLVRRRGQEARLRCSPMKGHSHVYWYRQLPEEGLKFMVYLQKENIIDESGMPKERFSAEFPKEGPSILRIQQVVRGDSAAYFCASSRQQGSDTQYFGPGTRLTVL.